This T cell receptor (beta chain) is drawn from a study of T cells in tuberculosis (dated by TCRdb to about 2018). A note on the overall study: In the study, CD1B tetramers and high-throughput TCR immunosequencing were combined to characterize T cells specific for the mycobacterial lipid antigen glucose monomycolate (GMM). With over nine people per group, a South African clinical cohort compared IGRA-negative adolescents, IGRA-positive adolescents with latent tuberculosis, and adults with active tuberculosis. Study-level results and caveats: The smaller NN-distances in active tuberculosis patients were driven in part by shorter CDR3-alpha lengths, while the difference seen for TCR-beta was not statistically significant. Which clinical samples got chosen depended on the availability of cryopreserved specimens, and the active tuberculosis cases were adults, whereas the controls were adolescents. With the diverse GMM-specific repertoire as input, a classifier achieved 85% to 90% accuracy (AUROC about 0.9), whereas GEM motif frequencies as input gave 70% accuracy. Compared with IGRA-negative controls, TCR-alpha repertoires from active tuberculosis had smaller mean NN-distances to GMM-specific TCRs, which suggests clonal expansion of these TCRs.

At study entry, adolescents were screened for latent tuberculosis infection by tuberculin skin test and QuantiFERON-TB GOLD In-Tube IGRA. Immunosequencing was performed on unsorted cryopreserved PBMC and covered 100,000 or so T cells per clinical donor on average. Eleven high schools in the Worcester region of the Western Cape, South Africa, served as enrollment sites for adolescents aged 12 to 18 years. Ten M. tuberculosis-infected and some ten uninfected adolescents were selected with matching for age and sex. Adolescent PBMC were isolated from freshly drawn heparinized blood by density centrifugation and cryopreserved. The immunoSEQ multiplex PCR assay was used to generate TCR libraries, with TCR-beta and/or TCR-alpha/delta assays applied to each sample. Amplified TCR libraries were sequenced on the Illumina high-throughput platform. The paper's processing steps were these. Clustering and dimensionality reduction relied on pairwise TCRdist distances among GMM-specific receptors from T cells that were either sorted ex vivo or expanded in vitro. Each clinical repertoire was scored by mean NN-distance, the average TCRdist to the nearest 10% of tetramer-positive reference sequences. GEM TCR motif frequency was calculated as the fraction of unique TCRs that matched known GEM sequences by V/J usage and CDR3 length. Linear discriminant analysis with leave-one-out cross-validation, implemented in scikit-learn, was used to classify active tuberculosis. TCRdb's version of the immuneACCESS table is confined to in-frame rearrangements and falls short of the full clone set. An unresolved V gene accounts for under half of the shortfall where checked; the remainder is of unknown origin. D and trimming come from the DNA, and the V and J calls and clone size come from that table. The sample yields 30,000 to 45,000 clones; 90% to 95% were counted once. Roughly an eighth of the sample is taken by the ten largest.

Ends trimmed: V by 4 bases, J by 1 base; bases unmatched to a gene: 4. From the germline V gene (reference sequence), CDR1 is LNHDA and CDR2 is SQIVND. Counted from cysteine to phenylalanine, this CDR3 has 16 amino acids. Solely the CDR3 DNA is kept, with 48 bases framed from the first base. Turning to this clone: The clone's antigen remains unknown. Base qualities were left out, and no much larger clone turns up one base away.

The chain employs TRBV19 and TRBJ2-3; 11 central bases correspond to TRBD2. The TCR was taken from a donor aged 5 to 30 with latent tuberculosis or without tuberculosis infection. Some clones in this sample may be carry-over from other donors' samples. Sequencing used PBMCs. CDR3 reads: CASSTELAGGTDTQYF. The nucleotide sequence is TGTGCCAGTAGTACCGAACTAGCGGGGGGCACAGATACGCAGTATTTT.